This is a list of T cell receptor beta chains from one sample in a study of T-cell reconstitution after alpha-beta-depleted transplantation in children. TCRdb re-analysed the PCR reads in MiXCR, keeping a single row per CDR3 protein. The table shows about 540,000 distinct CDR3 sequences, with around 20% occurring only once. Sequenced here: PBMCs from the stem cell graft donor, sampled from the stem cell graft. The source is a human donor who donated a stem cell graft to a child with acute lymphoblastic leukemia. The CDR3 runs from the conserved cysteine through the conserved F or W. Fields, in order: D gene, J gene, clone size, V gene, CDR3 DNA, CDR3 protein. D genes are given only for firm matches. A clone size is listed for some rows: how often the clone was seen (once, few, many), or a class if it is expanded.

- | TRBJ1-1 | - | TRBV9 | TGTGCCAGCAGCGTAGTGGGGGGGGCCGGGGCTTTCTTT | CASSVVGGAGAFF
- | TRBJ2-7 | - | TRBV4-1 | TGCGCCAGCACCCTTGAAAGGGTCGGCTCGGGGTTTGAGGGCGAGCAGTACTTC | CASTLERVGSGFEGEQYF
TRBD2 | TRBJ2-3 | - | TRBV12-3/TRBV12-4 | TGTGCCAGCAGTTTAGCTAGCGGGAGTACGCAGTATTTT | CASSLASGSTQYF
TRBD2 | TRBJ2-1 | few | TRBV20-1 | TGCAGTGCTAGCACTAGCGGGTACAATGAGCAGTTCTTC | CSASTSGYNEQFF
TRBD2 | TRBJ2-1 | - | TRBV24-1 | TGTGCCACCAGTGAATGGGGAACAGCGGGAGATGAGCAGTTCTTC | CATSEWGTAGDEQFF
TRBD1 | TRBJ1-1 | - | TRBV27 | TGTGCCAGCAGTTTCACAGGGGGCTTTACTGAAGCTTTCTTT | CASSFTGGFTEAFF
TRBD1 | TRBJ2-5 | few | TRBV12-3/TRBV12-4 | TGTGCCAGCAGTTCCTGGACAGGGGGAAGGGAGACCCAGTACTTC | CASSSWTGGRETQYF
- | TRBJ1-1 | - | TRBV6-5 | TGTGCCAGCAGTTACAGCATCGGGGGCGACACTGAAGCTTTCTTT | CASSYSIGGDTEAFF
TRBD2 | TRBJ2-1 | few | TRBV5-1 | TGCGCCAGCAGCTCGAGCGGGAGGGCCGATGAGCAGTTCTTC | CASSSSGRADEQFF
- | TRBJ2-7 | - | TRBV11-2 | TGTGCCAGCAGCTTCCTAAGCGGGTCTGCCTACGAGCAGTACTTC | CASSFLSGSAYEQYF
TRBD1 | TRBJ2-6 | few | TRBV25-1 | TGTGCCAGCAAGTGGGGAGGGACAGGGGGCTCTGGGGCCAACGTCCTGACTTTC | CASKWGGTGGSGANVLTF
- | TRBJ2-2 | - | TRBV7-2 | TGTGCCAGCAGCTTAGATGCAAGGAACACCGGGGAGCTGTTTTTT | CASSLDARNTGELFF
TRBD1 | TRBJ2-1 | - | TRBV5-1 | TGCGCCAGCAGCTTATACCAGGGGGAGCCCTACAATGAGCAGTTCTTC | CASSLYQGEPYNEQFF
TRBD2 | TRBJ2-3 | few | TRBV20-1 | TGCAGTGCTAGGTTTGGGCGGACTAGCGGGAGTATTTTAGATACGCAGTATTTT | CSARFGRTSGSILDTQYF
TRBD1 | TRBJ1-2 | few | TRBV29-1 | TGCAGCGTTGAAGTCTTCTTCCCAGGGGGTTTAGCTGGCTACACCTTC | CSVEVFFPGGLAGYTF
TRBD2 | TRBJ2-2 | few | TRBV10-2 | TGCGCCAGCAGTGAGTCTGGGGGGGGTCCTTGGGAGCTGTTTTTT | CASSESGGGPWELFF
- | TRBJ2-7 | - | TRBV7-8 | TGTGCCAGCACCCCTGTCGGAAGCAGCTACGAGCAGTACTTC | CASTPVGSSYEQYF